This is a list of T cell receptor beta chains from one sample in a study of identical twins. A single record per CDR3 protein comes from TCRdb applying MiXCR to the 5' RACE reads. The sample records hundreds of thousands of distinct CDR3 sequences, around 7.5% being singletons. The sample also formed part of further work on yellow fever vaccine responses in identical twins.

Sequencing input: PBMCs. Receptors originate from a woman aged 18-29 years in good health. The CDR3 runs from the conserved cysteine through the conserved F or W. The D gene is left open where the match is weak. Expanded clones get a size class; other rows say once, few or many, or leave the size out.

j_call: TRBJ2-7
v_call: TRBV28
clone_size: many
d_call: -
cdr3_aa: CASSSTPNANEQYF
cdr3_nt: TGTGCCAGCAGTTCTACCCCGAACGCCAACGAGCAGTACTTC

j_call: TRBJ2-1
v_call: TRBV20-1
clone_size: many
d_call: TRBD2
cdr3_aa: CSAQTGTSGTYNEQFF
cdr3_nt: TGCAGTGCGCAGACCGGGACTAGCGGCACCTACAATGAGCAGTTCTTC

j_call: TRBJ2-4
v_call: TRBV7-2
clone_size: -
d_call: -
cdr3_aa: CASSQPTVAKNIQYF
cdr3_nt: TGTGCCAGCAGCCAACCGACAGTAGCCAAAAACATTCAGTACTTC

j_call: TRBJ1-1
v_call: TRBV5-1
clone_size: few
d_call: -
cdr3_aa: CASSLAEYTEAFF
cdr3_nt: TGCGCCAGCAGCTTGGCGGAGTACACTGAAGCTTTCTTT

j_call: TRBJ2-7
v_call: TRBV5-6
clone_size: few
d_call: -
cdr3_aa: CASNLRWREHPVDEQYF
cdr3_nt: TGTGCCAGCAACCTGCGGTGGCGGGAACACCCCGTGGACGAGCAGTACTTC

j_call: TRBJ1-1
v_call: TRBV5-1
clone_size: -
d_call: TRBD1
cdr3_aa: CASSLPQTGGNTEAFF
cdr3_nt: TGCGCCAGCAGCTTACCCCAGACAGGGGGGAACACTGAAGCTTTCTTT

j_call: TRBJ2-1
v_call: TRBV12-3/TRBV12-4
clone_size: many
d_call: -
cdr3_aa: CASSLIPGTLGDEQFF
cdr3_nt: TGTGCCAGCAGTTTAATCCCCGGGACATTAGGCGATGAGCAGTTCTTC

j_call: TRBJ2-5
v_call: TRBV14
clone_size: -
d_call: -
cdr3_aa: CASSFQRYTTQYF
cdr3_nt: TGTGCCAGCAGCTTCCAACGTTACACAACCCAGTACTTC

j_call: TRBJ2-5
v_call: TRBV15
clone_size: few
d_call: -
cdr3_aa: CVTSRARQIQETQYF
cdr3_nt: TGTGTCACCAGCAGAGCTAGACAAATACAAGAGACCCAGTACTTC

j_call: TRBJ2-2
v_call: TRBV29-1
clone_size: few
d_call: -
cdr3_aa: CSVERGGGELFF
cdr3_nt: TGCAGCGTTGAGCGGGGAGGCGGGGAGCTGTTTTTT

j_call: TRBJ1-5
v_call: TRBV12-3/TRBV12-4
clone_size: many
d_call: TRBD1
cdr3_aa: CASSLGQGKNQPQHF
cdr3_nt: TGTGCCAGCAGTTTAGGACAGGGTAAGAATCAGCCCCAGCATTTT

j_call: TRBJ1-1
v_call: TRBV4-2
clone_size: few
d_call: TRBD1
cdr3_aa: CASSHHGQGWTEAFF
cdr3_nt: TGTGCCAGCAGCCACCATGGACAGGGATGGACTGAAGCTTTCTTT

j_call: TRBJ2-3
v_call: TRBV12-3/TRBV12-4
clone_size: many
d_call: TRBD2
cdr3_aa: CASSLGLAGVRVTQYF
cdr3_nt: TGTGCCAGCAGTTTGGGACTAGCGGGGGTGAGGGTTACGCAGTATTTT

j_call: TRBJ2-3
v_call: TRBV6-2/TRBV6-3
clone_size: -
d_call: -
cdr3_aa: CASSYSELADTQYF
cdr3_nt: TGTGCCAGCAGTTACTCTGAGCTGGCAGATACGCAGTATTTT

j_call: TRBJ2-2
v_call: TRBV5-1
clone_size: few
d_call: -
cdr3_aa: CASSSSTLNTGELFF
cdr3_nt: TGCGCCAGCAGCTCCTCTACATTGAACACCGGGGAGCTGTTTTTT

j_call: TRBJ2-1
v_call: TRBV5-1
clone_size: few
d_call: TRBD2
cdr3_aa: CASHGGLAGLSYNEQFF
cdr3_nt: TGCGCCAGCCATGGGGGACTAGCGGGACTCTCCTACAATGAGCAGTTCTTC

j_call: TRBJ1-4
v_call: TRBV7-9
clone_size: few
d_call: -
cdr3_aa: CASSKWDRGPTNEKLFF
cdr3_nt: TGTGCCAGCAGCAAATGGGACCGAGGGCCGACTAATGAAAAACTGTTTTTT